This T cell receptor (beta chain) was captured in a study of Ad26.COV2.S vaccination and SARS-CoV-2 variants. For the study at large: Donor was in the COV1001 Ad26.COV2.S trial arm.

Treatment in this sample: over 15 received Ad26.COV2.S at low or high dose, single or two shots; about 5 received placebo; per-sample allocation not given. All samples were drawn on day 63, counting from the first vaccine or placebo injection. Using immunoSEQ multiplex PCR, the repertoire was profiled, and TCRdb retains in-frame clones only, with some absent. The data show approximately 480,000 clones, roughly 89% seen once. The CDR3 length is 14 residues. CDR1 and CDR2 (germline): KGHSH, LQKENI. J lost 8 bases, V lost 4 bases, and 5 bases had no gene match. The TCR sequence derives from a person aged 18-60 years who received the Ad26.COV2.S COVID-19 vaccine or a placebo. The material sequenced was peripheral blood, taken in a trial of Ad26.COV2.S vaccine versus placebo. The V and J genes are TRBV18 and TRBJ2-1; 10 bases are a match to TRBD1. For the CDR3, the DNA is TGTGCCAGCTCACTCGACAGGGGGCAAGATGAGCAGTTCTTC. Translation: CASSLDRGQDEQFF.